Listed below are T cell receptor beta chains from one sample, sequenced in a study of Ad26.COV2.S vaccination and SARS-CoV-2 variants. TCRdb's copy holds only in-frame clones and misses some; the assay was immunoSEQ multiplex PCR. Among around 300,000 clones, around 90% were seen once, and the ten largest hold around 6.6%. The sequencing here drew on peripheral blood, taken in a trial of Ad26.COV2.S vaccine versus placebo. These TCRs come from a person between 18 and 60 years old who received the Ad26.COV2.S COVID-19 vaccine or a placebo. CDR3s include the opening cysteine and the closing phenylalanine or tryptophan. Fields, in order: D gene, V gene, CDR3 length, clone size, J gene, CDR3 DNA, CDR3 protein. The D gene is left open where the match is weak. Expanded clones are given a class, and other clones once, few, many or no size at all.

D gene: .
V gene: TRBV7-3
CDR3 length: 13
clone size: .
J gene: TRBJ1-1
CDR3 DNA: TGTGCCAGCAGCTTATTTCACGGCTTTGAAGCTTTCTTT
CDR3 protein: CASSLFHGFEAFF

D gene: TRBD2
V gene: TRBV10-2
CDR3 length: 16
clone size: .
J gene: TRBJ2-1
CDR3 DNA: TGCGCCAGCAGCGCCATCCTAGCGGGAGATGTCGATGAGCAGTTCTTC
CDR3 protein: CASSAILAGDVDEQFF

D gene: TRBD1
V gene: TRBV12-5
CDR3 length: 17
clone size: .
J gene: TRBJ1-5
CDR3 DNA: TGTGCTAGTGGTTTGGTACTGATGGGACAGCCCCATCAGCCCCAGCATTTT
CDR3 protein: CASGLVLMGQPHQPQHF

D gene: .
V gene: TRBV7-2
CDR3 length: 14
clone size: .
J gene: TRBJ1-2
CDR3 DNA: TGTGCCAGCGCTACGACGAGGGCTAACTATGGCTACACCTTC
CDR3 protein: CASATTRANYGYTF

D gene: .
V gene: TRBV25-1
CDR3 length: 13
clone size: .
J gene: TRBJ1-2
CDR3 DNA: TGTGCCAGCAGTGCAGGCCGTTCCGATGGCTACACCTTC
CDR3 protein: CASSAGRSDGYTF

D gene: .
V gene: TRBV9
CDR3 length: 14
clone size: .
J gene: TRBJ2-3
CDR3 DNA: TGTGCCAGCAGCGTAGACGGGAGCACAGATACGCAGTATTTT
CDR3 protein: CASSVDGSTDTQYF

D gene: .
V gene: TRBV30
CDR3 length: 15
clone size: once
J gene: TRBJ1-6
CDR3 DNA: TGTGCCTGGAGTGTCGGGGGGTCCTATAATTCACCCCTCCACTTT
CDR3 protein: CAWSVGGSYNSPLHF

D gene: .
V gene: TRBV7-2
CDR3 length: 16
clone size: .
J gene: TRBJ2-2
CDR3 DNA: TGTGCCAGCACCATTATGACAAGTTCGAACACCGGGGAGCTGTTTTTT
CDR3 protein: CASTIMTSSNTGELFF

D gene: .
V gene: TRBV29-1
CDR3 length: 13
clone size: .
J gene: TRBJ2-7
CDR3 DNA: TGCAGCGTTGTTTCTGGGAGCTCCTACGAGCAGTACTTC
CDR3 protein: CSVVSGSSYEQYF

D gene: .
V gene: TRBV27
CDR3 length: 12
clone size: .
J gene: TRBJ2-7
CDR3 DNA: TGTGCCAGCAGTTTATCTGGGAGCGAGCAGTACTTC
CDR3 protein: CASSLSGSEQYF

D gene: TRBD1
V gene: TRBV9
CDR3 length: 17
clone size: .
J gene: TRBJ1-5
CDR3 DNA: TGTGCCAGCAGCGTAAACGGGGACAGTTCTTTAGGCCAGCCCCAGCATTTT
CDR3 protein: CASSVNGDSSLGQPQHF

D gene: TRBD2
V gene: TRBV18
CDR3 length: 16
clone size: .
J gene: TRBJ2-7
CDR3 DNA: TGTGCCAGCTCACCAATCGGGAGGTCGACCTCCTACGAGCAGTACTTC
CDR3 protein: CASSPIGRSTSYEQYF

D gene: .
V gene: TRBV28
CDR3 length: 14
clone size: .
J gene: TRBJ2-1
CDR3 DNA: TGTGCCAGCAGTTATCAAAACTCCTACAATGAGCAGTTCTTC
CDR3 protein: CASSYQNSYNEQFF

D gene: TRBD2
V gene: TRBV4-2
CDR3 length: 17
clone size: .
J gene: TRBJ2-3
CDR3 DNA: TGTGCCAGCAGCCAACCTCGGGGGGGCCACCCCACAGATACGCAGTATTTT
CDR3 protein: CASSQPRGGHPTDTQYF

D gene: TRBD1
V gene: TRBV6-6
CDR3 length: 13
clone size: .
J gene: TRBJ2-5
CDR3 DNA: TGTGCCAGCAGTTACCGACAGGGAGAGACCCAGTACTTC
CDR3 protein: CASSYRQGETQYF

D gene: .
V gene: TRBV11-3
CDR3 length: 14
clone size: .
J gene: TRBJ2-2
CDR3 DNA: TGTGCCAGCAGCTTAGATCCAGGGACCGGGGAGCTGTTTTTT
CDR3 protein: CASSLDPGTGELFF

D gene: .
V gene: TRBV11-3
CDR3 length: 14
clone size: once
J gene: TRBJ2-1
CDR3 DNA: TGTGCCAGCAGCTTAGGGCGGGCAAGCAATGAGCAGTTCTTC
CDR3 protein: CASSLGRASNEQFF

D gene: .
V gene: TRBV28
CDR3 length: 17
clone size: .
J gene: TRBJ1-2
CDR3 DNA: TGTGCCAGCAGTTTAATTTTTGCAGGGTCGGTCGACTATGGCTACACCTTC
CDR3 protein: CASSLIFAGSVDYGYTF

D gene: .
V gene: TRBV29-1
CDR3 length: 12
clone size: .
J gene: TRBJ2-5
CDR3 DNA: TGCAGCGTTGAAGGCCGGCAAGAGACCCAGTACTTC
CDR3 protein: CSVEGRQETQYF

D gene: TRBD1
V gene: TRBV14
CDR3 length: 17
clone size: .
J gene: TRBJ1-2
CDR3 DNA: TGTGCCAGCAGCCAAGATGGGGGACAGGGAAGTTACTATGGCTACACCTTC
CDR3 protein: CASSQDGGQGSYYGYTF

D gene: TRBD1
V gene: TRBV15
CDR3 length: 14
clone size: .
J gene: TRBJ1-2
CDR3 DNA: TGTGCCACCAGCGTTACAGGGGGTAGCTTTGGCTACACCTTC
CDR3 protein: CATSVTGGSFGYTF

D gene: .
V gene: TRBV4-2
CDR3 length: 14
clone size: .
J gene: TRBJ2-1
CDR3 DNA: TGTGCCAGCAGCCAAGTTGGGGGGTCCAATGAGCAGTTCTTC
CDR3 protein: CASSQVGGSNEQFF

D gene: .
V gene: TRBV6-5
CDR3 length: 13
clone size: .
J gene: TRBJ1-2
CDR3 DNA: TGTGCCAGCAGTCGGACAGCGGACTATGGCTACACCTTC
CDR3 protein: CASSRTADYGYTF

D gene: .
V gene: TRBV3-1/TRBV3-2
CDR3 length: 18
clone size: .
J gene: TRBJ1-6
CDR3 DNA: TGTGCCAGCAGCCAAAATCGGGGCTGGGGAAGGGAGGGATCACCCCTCCACTTT
CDR3 protein: CASSQNRGWGREGSPLHF

D gene: .
V gene: TRBV7-6
CDR3 length: 15
clone size: .
J gene: TRBJ2-7
CDR3 DNA: TGTGCCAGCAGCTTACGGGCAGGGGGGGACTACGAGCAGTACTTC
CDR3 protein: CASSLRAGGDYEQYF

D gene: .
V gene: TRBV7-3
CDR3 length: 15
clone size: .
J gene: TRBJ2-6
CDR3 DNA: TGTGCCAGCAGCTTACCCCGCGAGGAGGCCAACGTCCTGACTTTC
CDR3 protein: CASSLPREEANVLTF

D gene: .
V gene: TRBV4-3
CDR3 length: 15
clone size: .
J gene: TRBJ1-2
CDR3 DNA: TGCGCCAGCAGCCAGGATCCAGGGGAACCGAAAGGCTACACCTTC
CDR3 protein: CASSQDPGEPKGYTF

D gene: TRBD2
V gene: TRBV14
CDR3 length: 18
clone size: .
J gene: TRBJ2-5
CDR3 DNA: TGTGCCAGCAGCCAACTTTTATGGGGTAGCGGGATCCAAGAGACCCAGTACTTC
CDR3 protein: CASSQLLWGSGIQETQYF

D gene: .
V gene: TRBV4-3
CDR3 length: 15
clone size: .
J gene: TRBJ1-2
CDR3 DNA: TGCGCCAGCAGCCAAGATTTGACCGAGAACTATGGCTACACCTTC
CDR3 protein: CASSQDLTENYGYTF